This TCR beta chain was retrieved from a study of blood T cell repertoires in COVID-19. Study summary: The origin of the acute and convalescent COVID-19 samples was the United States, Italy and Spain. Sources were T cells, B-cell-depleted T cells, or PBMCs; the material itself was cDNA or gDNA.

Study processing details: Nucleated cell counts were estimated from reference gene primer amplification. The assay was immunoSEQ multiplex PCR, and TCRdb's table has in-frame clones only and misses some. V and J calls and clone size are copied from that table; D and trimming were computed from the DNA. The data hold around 300,000 clones, with roughly 80% observed a single time. Only a few counts were recorded for this clone. Germline CDR1 is LGHDT and CDR2 is YNNKEL (reference sequence). V was shortened by 0 bases and J by 0 bases, with 6 bases between the two germline ends. The CDR3 is 14 residues long.

The sequenced sample consisted of peripheral blood. The chain is built from TRBV3-1 (or the pseudogene TRBV3-2) and TRBJ2-7; a weak D match, TRBD2 (5 bases). The receptor was derived from a woman aged 50 to 65 with active or convalescent COVID-19. Written as DNA, the CDR3 is TGTGCCAGCAGCCAAGAGGACTCCTCCTACGAGCAGTACTTC. Amino acid sequence: CASSQEDSSYEQYF.